This T cell receptor beta chain was recorded in a study of cytomegalovirus exposure and HLA in healthy donors. Turning to this clone: As yet, its antigen is unknown.

This PCR relied on a set of 60 Vbeta primers and 13 Jbeta primers. The table came from immunoSEQ multiplex PCR; TCRdb's copy has only in-frame clones and leaves some out. The sample yields around 91,000 clones, roughly 78% seen once. CDR3 length: 14 residues. CDR1 is SNHLY and CDR2 is FYNNEI in the germline V gene. V shed 5 bases and J shed 0 bases, with 8 bases lying between them. Study-level findings and limits: Highest at DRB1 and lowest at HLA-C, TCR association rates differed among HLA loci in a later analysis. The dataset shows that most TCR sequences were rare, while some public TCRs occurred in many donors.

Those who donated were healthy bone marrow donors. The sequenced sample consisted of PBMCs. This TCR was recovered from a male donor in good health and CMV-seropositive. The genes are TRBV2 and TRBJ1-5, with D perhaps matching TRBD1 (5 bases). The CDR3 coding sequence is TGTGCCAGCAGTCAGGGCGATAGCAATCAGCCCCAGCATTTT. Its protein product is CASSQGDSNQPQHF.